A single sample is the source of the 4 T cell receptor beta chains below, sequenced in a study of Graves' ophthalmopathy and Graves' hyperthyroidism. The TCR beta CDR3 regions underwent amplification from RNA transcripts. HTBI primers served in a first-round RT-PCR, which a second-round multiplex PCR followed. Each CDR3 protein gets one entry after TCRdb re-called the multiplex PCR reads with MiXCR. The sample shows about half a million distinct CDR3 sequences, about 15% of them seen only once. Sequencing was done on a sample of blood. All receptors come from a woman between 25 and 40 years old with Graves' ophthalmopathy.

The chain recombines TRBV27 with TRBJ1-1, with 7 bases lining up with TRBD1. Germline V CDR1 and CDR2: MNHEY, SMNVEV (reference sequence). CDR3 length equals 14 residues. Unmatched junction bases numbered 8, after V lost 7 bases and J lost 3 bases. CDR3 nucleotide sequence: TGTGCCAGCACCCCCACAGGGGAGGACACTGAAGCTTTCTTT. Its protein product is CASTPTGEDTEAFF.

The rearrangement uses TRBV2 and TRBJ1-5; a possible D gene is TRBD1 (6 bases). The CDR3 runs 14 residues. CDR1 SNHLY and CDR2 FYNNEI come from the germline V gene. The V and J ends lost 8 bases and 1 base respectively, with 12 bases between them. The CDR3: CASCSQGSNQPQHF. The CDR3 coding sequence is TGTGCCAGCTGTTCTCAGGGGAGCAATCAGCCCCAGCATTTT.

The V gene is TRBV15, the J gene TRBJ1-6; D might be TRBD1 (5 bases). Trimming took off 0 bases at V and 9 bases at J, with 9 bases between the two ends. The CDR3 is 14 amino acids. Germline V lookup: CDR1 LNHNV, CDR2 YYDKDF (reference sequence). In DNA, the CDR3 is TGTGCCACCAGCAGAGACAGGGAGGGTTCACCCCTCCACTTT. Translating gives CATSRDREGSPLHF.

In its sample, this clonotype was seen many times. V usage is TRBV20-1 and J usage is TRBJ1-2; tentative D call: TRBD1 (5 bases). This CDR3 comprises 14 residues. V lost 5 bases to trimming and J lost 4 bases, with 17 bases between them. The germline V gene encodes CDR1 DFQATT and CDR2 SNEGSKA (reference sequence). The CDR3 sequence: CSADSGTGVYGYTF. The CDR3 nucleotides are TGCAGTGCTGATTCCGGGACGGGGGTCTATGGCTACACCTTC.